A single sample gave rise to the 25 T cell receptor beta chains below, sequenced in a study of T cells in women clearing cervical HPV infection. TCRdb's copy holds only in-frame clones and misses some; the assay was immunoSEQ multiplex PCR. The table lists about 45,000 clones. Sequencing input: blood buffy coat. The source is a woman aged 18-69 years with a cervical HPV16 infection that either progressed to CIN3+ or cleared (not recorded which).

As for this clone: The CDR3 goes on 3 residues after the read ends, and that part is filled in from the germline J gene. V gene TRBV20-1 combines with J gene TRBJ2-5, with 7 bases that match TRBD2. Germline values: CDR1 DFQATT, CDR2 SNEGSKA (reference sequence). CDR3 length: 15 amino acids. V lost 4 bases, J lost 4 bases, and 12 bases stayed unmatched. The sequenced part of the CDR3 DNA is TGCAGTGCTATTTCAGGGAGGGGCGGGGGAGAGACC. Translation: CSAISGRGGGET. The entire CDR3 protein reads CSAISGRGGGETQYF.

Worth noting for this clone: Read data end 3 residues before the CDR3 end; the end is taken from the germline J gene. This sequence joins TRBV29-1 and TRBJ1-1; no firm D call. The CDR3 has 13 amino acids. The germline V gene encodes CDR1 SQVTM and CDR2 ANQGSEA. The V end lost 1 base, the J end lost 2 bases, and 8 bases lay between the germline ends. The sequenced CDR3 bases are TGCAGCGTTGAAGGAGCGGCTAACACTGAA. Its protein is CSVEGAANTE. The complete CDR3 sequence is CSVEGAANTEAFF.

As for this clone: Read data end 3 residues before the CDR3 end; the end is taken from the germline J gene. J is TRBJ2-1 and V is TRBV5-8, with TRBD1 as a possible D gene (6 bases). In germline, CDR1 is SGHTS, CDR2 YDEGEE. V dropped 7 bases and J dropped 2 bases, with 16 bases sitting between them. The CDR3 has 15 amino acids. The CDR3 here is CASRRGSGAYNEQFF. The CDR3 bases that were read are TGTGCCAGCCGACGCGGTTCAGGGGCCTACAATGAG.

The CDR3 sequence is CASSPPGQGGKNTEAFF. CDR3 bases read: TGTGCCAGCTCACCACCCGGACAGGGGGGGAAGAACACTGAA. The rearrangement joins TRBV18 to TRBJ1-1, with 10 bases lining up with TRBD1. Read coverage stops 3 residues before the CDR3 terminus; the germline J gene supplies the remainder. The V segment lost 0 bases and the J segment 1 base; nucleotides outside the gene matches: 5. The germline gives CDR1 KGHSH, CDR2 LQKENI. This CDR3 is 17 amino acids long.

Note on this clone: The read comes to an end 3 residues before the CDR3 does, leaving the germline J gene to fill in the end. This sequence joins TRBV14 and TRBJ1-3; D perhaps matches TRBD1 (5 bases). Trimming took off 5 bases at V and 3 bases at J, with 11 bases between the two ends. This CDR3 comprises 14 residues. Germline CDR1 and CDR2: SGHDN and FVKESK. The CDR3 region is CASSRGYLGNTIYF. Incomplete CDR3 DNA: TGTGCCAGCAGCAGGGGATACCTTGGAAACACC.

Notes on this clone: The sequence runs out 3 residues before the end of the CDR3; the remainder is reconstructed from the germline J gene. The chain carries TRBV29-1 and TRBJ2-7; possibly TRBD1 or TRBD2 for D (7 bases each). Trimming cost V 6 bases and J 6 bases, with 12 bases left between them. CDR3 length: 11 residues. Germline-derived CDR1 and CDR2 are SQVTM and ANQGSEA. The CDR3 sequence: CSVTGEGEQYF. CDR3 DNA, as far as it was read: TGCAGCGTAACAGGGGAGGGCGAG.

As to this clone: The sequenced fragment ends 3 residues before the CDR3 boundary, so the rest is inferred from the germline J gene. The chain carries TRBV7-2 and TRBJ2-2; D is perhaps TRBD1 or TRBD2 (5 bases each). Germline lookup yields CDR1 SGHTA and CDR2 FQGNSA. Trimming pared 10 bases from V and 4 bases from J, leaving 16 bases between. The CDR3 covers 14 residues. The sequenced part of the CDR3 DNA is TGTGCCACACCCCTGCGAGGGGCCACCGGGGAG. It encodes CATPLRGATGE. Given in full, the CDR3 is CATPLRGATGELFF.

With respect to this clone: Coverage ceases 3 residues before the CDR3 finishes, and the germline J gene fills in the end. The chain is built from TRBV20-1 and TRBJ1-5; maybe TRBD1 (5 bases). The V gene's germline CDR1 is DFQATT and CDR2 SNEGSKA (reference sequence). The CDR3 sequence is 15 residues long. Trimming shortened V by 0 bases and J by 2 bases, and 11 bases separated the two germline ends. The part of the CDR3 DNA that was read is TGCAGTGCTAGAGATGGAGGGGTTGGCAATCAGCCC. Translating it yields CSARDGGVGNQP. The entire CDR3 protein reads CSARDGGVGNQPQHF.

As regards this clone: The read gets to within 3 residues of the CDR3 end, and the germline J gene fills in the rest. This chain links TRBV7-2 with TRBJ1-1; 8 positions match TRBD1. CDR1 and CDR2 from the germline V gene are SGHTA and FQGNSA. This CDR3 comprises 15 residues. The CDR3 sequence is CASSLGTGEGERAFF. The CDR3 DNA, read in part, is TGTGCCAGCAGCCTGGGGACAGGCGAGGGCGAGAGG.

Regarding this clone: Sequencing ends 3 residues short of the CDR3 end; the germline J gene provides the rest. The chain recombines TRBV5-1 with TRBJ2-3, with 7 bases identical to TRBD1. The germline V gene encodes CDR1 SGHRS and CDR2 YFSETQ. The J segment lost 1 base and the V segment lost 4 bases, leaving 12 bases of the junction unmatched. This CDR3 is 17 amino acids long. Incomplete CDR3 DNA: TGCGCCAGCAGCCCCCGTCTTCACAGGGGAGGCACAGATACG. It specifies CASSPRLHRGGTDT. The entire CDR3 is CASSPRLHRGGTDTQYF.

With respect to this clone: Read data end 3 residues before the CDR3 end; the end is taken from the germline J gene. The gene calls are TRBV15 and TRBJ1-6; 8 bases are shared with TRBD1. The CDR3 runs to 14 residues. Germline CDR1 LNHNV, CDR2 YYDKDF (reference sequence). V trimming: 4 bases; J trimming: 11 bases; junction bases outside the gene matches: 7. The DNA read from the CDR3 is TGTGCCACCAGCAACAGGACAGGGATAGCACCC. Amino acids: CATSNRTGIAP. The whole CDR3 is CATSNRTGIAPLHF.

On this clone: From the germline J gene comes the end of the CDR3, since the read stops 3 residues before it. V gene TRBV18 combines with J gene TRBJ2-1; possible D gene TRBD2, 6 bases. The CDR3 spans 14 residues. Germline loops: CDR1 KGHSH, CDR2 LQKENI. V lost 3 bases, J lost 8 bases, and 14 bases lay in between. CDR3: CASSPRNGGDEQFF. The DNA read from the CDR3 is TGTGCCAGCTCACCGAGAAATGGCGGGGATGAG.

Regarding this clone: The read stops 3 residues short of the end of the CDR3; the missing end is completed from the germline J gene. The rearrangement uses TRBV10-2 and TRBJ2-1, with D tentatively TRBD1 (5 bases). Trimming shortened V by 4 bases and J by 6 bases, and 13 bases separated the two germline ends. CDR1 is WSHSY and CDR2 is SAAADI in the germline V gene. The length of the CDR3 is 14 residues. CDR3 DNA, as far as it was read: TGCGCCAGCAGTGGGGGCCCCCCCAGCAATGAG. This encodes CASSGGPPSNE. The full-length CDR3 reads as CASSGGPPSNEQFF.

CDR3 in amino acids: CASTVAGGPRETQYF. The DNA read from the CDR3 is TGCGCCAGCACCGTAGCGGGGGGGCCCCGAGAGACC. The V gene is TRBV10-2, the J gene TRBJ2-5; TRBD2 matches 11 bases. The CDR3 extends 3 residues past the end of the read, so its final part is completed from the germline J gene. Germline values: CDR1 WSHSY, CDR2 SAAADI. CDR3 length equals 15 residues. Unmatched junction bases numbered 8, after V lost 7 bases and J lost 4 bases.

As for this clone: The read halts 3 residues ahead of the CDR3 end, with the missing end drawn from the germline J gene. The chain has TRBV7-2 and TRBJ1-2; D possibly corresponds to TRBD1 (6 bases). In germline, CDR1 is SGHTA, CDR2 FQGNSA. This CDR3 comprises 14 residues. V was pared by 2 bases and J by 5 bases, with 12 bases between. CDR3 DNA (partial): TGTGCCAGCAGCTTATCCCCAGGGGAGTATGGC. Its protein is CASSLSPGEYG. The CDR3 as a whole reads CASSLSPGEYGYTF.

With respect to this clone: Read data end 3 residues before the CDR3 end; the end is taken from the germline J gene. The V and J genes are TRBV29-1 and TRBJ1-1, with D perhaps TRBD1 (5 bases). This CDR3 has 13 amino acids. The V and J ends lost 7 bases and 4 bases respectively, with 16 bases between them. Germline CDR1 reads SQVTM; CDR2 reads ANQGSEA. CDR3 residues: CSAAQGKFTEAFF. The sequenced CDR3 bases are TGCAGCGCTGCTCAGGGCAAGTTCACTGAA.

About this clone itself: The read ends 3 residues before the CDR3 terminus; that terminus is restored from the germline J gene. The gene calls are TRBV6-2 or TRBV6-3 and TRBJ1-2; D not resolved. In germline, CDR1 is MNHEY, CDR2 SVGEGT. This CDR3 is built from 15 residues. The sequenced part of the CDR3 DNA is TGTGCCAGCAGTTATCGGCGGGGTCCGACCCTCGGC. This codes for CASSYRRGPTLG. The entire CDR3 is CASSYRRGPTLGYTF.

About this clone: The CDR3 goes on 3 residues after the read ends, and that part is filled in from the germline J gene. The chain combines TRBV19 with TRBJ2-3; 9 positions agree with TRBD1. Germline CDR1 and CDR2: LNHDA and SQIVND (reference sequence). The CDR3 length is 17 residues. The CDR3 protein is CASTSGTGLLSNQPQYF. Incomplete CDR3 DNA: TGTGCCAGTACCTCCGGGACAGGGTTACTTAGCAATCAGCCG.

Note on this clone: Read sequence stops 3 residues before the CDR3 end, and the germline J gene provides the missing end. The chain recombines TRBV2 with TRBJ1-1; TRBD1 is a possible D gene (5 bases). The V end was cut by 5 bases, the J end by 1 base, with 8 bases between. From germline, CDR1 is SNHLY and CDR2 FYNNEI. This CDR3 is 13 amino acids long. CDR3 sequence: CASSTQENTEAFF. The CDR3 DNA, read in part, is TGTGCCAGCAGTACACAGGAGAACACTGAA.

To note about this clone: Coverage ceases 3 residues before the CDR3 finishes, and the germline J gene fills in the end. This chain links TRBV5-6 with TRBJ1-1; D gene ambiguous. V gave up 0 bases and J gave up 4 bases, with 7 bases separating them. Germline-derived CDR1 and CDR2 are SGHDT and YYEEEE. The CDR3 length is 13 residues. The covered CDR3 bases are TGTGCCAGCAGCTTGGACAGTCTCACTGAA. Translated: CASSLDSLTE. The complete CDR3 sequence is CASSLDSLTEAFF.

CDR3 DNA, as far as it was read: TGCGCCAGCAGCAAACAGGGCTCAGATACG. Protein: CASSKQGSDT. Given in full, the CDR3 is CASSKQGSDTQYF. This chain uses TRBV5-1 with TRBJ2-3; possible D gene TRBD1, 6 bases. The CDR3 extends 3 residues past the end of the read, so its final part is completed from the germline J gene. Trimming stripped 4 bases from V and 4 bases from J, with 10 bases between. The CDR3 spans 13 residues. Germline V CDR1 and CDR2: SGHRS, YFSETQ.

With regard to this clone: The sequence runs out 3 residues before the end of the CDR3; the remainder is reconstructed from the germline J gene. The chain has TRBV18 and TRBJ2-5; D is ambiguous. CDR1 and CDR2 from the germline V gene are KGHSH and LQKENI. Trimming stripped 6 bases from V and 2 bases from J, with 4 bases between. This CDR3 is built from 11 residues. The CDR3 reads CASSSQETQYF. CDR3 DNA (partial): TGTGCCAGCTCGTCTCAAGAGACC.

Incomplete CDR3 DNA: TGTGCCAGCAGTCAGATTGGGACTGGGACCTACGAC. It is translated as CASSQIGTGTYD. In full, the CDR3 is CASSQIGTGTYDYTF. V usage is TRBV13 and J usage is TRBJ1-2; possible D gene TRBD1, 5 bases. With the read ending 3 residues before the CDR3 end, the germline J gene is used to fill in that end. Germline CDR1 is PRHDT and CDR2 is FYEKMQ (reference sequence). The CDR3 sequence is 15 residues long.

Note on this clone: The read terminates 3 residues ahead of where the CDR3 ends, so the germline J gene completes it. This rearrangement joins TRBV5-6 to TRBJ1-5, with a weak D call TRBD1 (6 bases). The CDR3 sequence is 14 residues long. Germline-derived CDR1 and CDR2 are SGHDT and YYEEEE. V was trimmed by 4 bases and J by 3 bases, leaving 11 bases between them. Incomplete CDR3 DNA: TGTGCCAGCAGCCATGACAGGAACAATCAGCCC. Its translation is CASSHDRNNQP. The full CDR3 reads CASSHDRNNQPQHF. Based on the CDR3 plus reference TRBV5-6 and TRBJ1-5, the full variable domain is DAGVTQSPTHLIKTRGQQVTLRCSPKSGHDTVSWYQQALGQGPQFIFQYYEEEERQRGNFPDRFSGHQFPNYSSELNVNALLLGDSALYLCASSHDRNNQPQHFGDGTRLSIL.

With regard to this clone: Read coverage stops 3 residues before the CDR3 terminus; the germline J gene supplies the remainder. V and J are TRBV19 and TRBJ2-1; 12 bases are a match to TRBD1. The J segment lost 6 bases and the V segment lost 3 bases, leaving 3 bases of the junction unmatched. The V gene's germline CDR1 is LNHDA and CDR2 SQIVND (reference sequence). The CDR3 covers 15 residues. CDR3 sequence reads: CASSIPGQGANEQFF. The sequenced CDR3 bases are TGTGCCAGTAGTATTCCGGGACAGGGGGCCAATGAG.